This T cell receptor beta chain was observed in a study of blood T cell repertoires in COVID-19. Study in general: PBMCs, B-cell-depleted T cells, or T cells provided the cDNA or gDNA that made up the material.

In the source study's methods: From reference gene primer amplification, estimates of nucleated cell counts were derived. The table came from immunoSEQ multiplex PCR; TCRdb's copy has only in-frame clones and leaves some out. Clone size and the V and J calls come from that table; the DNA yielded D and trimming. This table holds about 130,000 clones, approximately 74% found once. V gave up 2 bases and J gave up 0 bases, with 7 bases separating them. Per germline, CDR1 SGHAT and CDR2 FQNNGV. There are 14 residues in the CDR3. This chain uses TRBV11-2 with TRBJ1-1; no firm D call. The origin of this receptor is a man aged 60 to 75 with acute or convalescent COVID-19. Sequencing was done on a sample of peripheral blood. The CDR3 reads CASSLQHMNTEAFF. CDR3 sequence (DNA): TGTGCCAGCAGCTTACAACACATGAACACTGAAGCTTTCTTT.